A single sample is the source of the 28 T cell receptor beta chains below, sequenced in a study of blood T cell repertoires in COVID-19. Generated by immunoSEQ multiplex PCR, the TCRdb table keeps only in-frame clones and is missing some. The table has around 150,000 clones, 82% seen once; the top ten hold 20% to 25%. Sequencing input: peripheral blood. All receptors come from a woman at least 80 years old with acute or convalescent COVID-19.

The chain joins TRBV5-4 to TRBJ2-2; TRBD1 aligns across 7 bases. This CDR3 has 14 amino acids. The germline V gene encodes CDR1 SGHNT and CDR2 YYREEE (reference sequence). With V trimmed by 4 bases and J by 4 bases, 4 bases remained unmatched. CDR3 loop: CASSPRTGTGELFF. The DNA for the CDR3 is TGTGCCAGCAGCCCCCGGACAGGCACCGGGGAGCTGTTTTTT.

This chain links TRBV18 with TRBJ1-1; 8 nucleotides match TRBD1. Germline assignment: CDR1 KGHSH and CDR2 LQKENI. The length of the CDR3 is 16 residues. Losses at the gene ends were 6 bases for V and 0 bases for J; bases not matched to a gene: 9. The CDR3 coding sequence is TGTGCCAGCTCGTCACAGGGGGGCCTAATGAACACTGAAGCTTTCTTT. This encodes CASSSQGGLMNTEAFF.

The chain recombines TRBV11-2 with TRBJ2-2; 8 bases align to TRBD2. Germline V gene data show CDR1 as SGHAT and CDR2 as FQNNGV. V trimming: 3 bases; J trimming: 4 bases; junction bases outside the gene matches: 4. This CDR3 region has 15 residues. The CDR3, as DNA: TGTGCCAGCAGCTTCAGGACTAGCAGCACCGGGGAGCTGTTTTTT. Translating it yields CASSFRTSSTGELFF.

J is TRBJ2-3 and V is TRBV7-9, with D perhaps matching TRBD2 (6 bases). The ends were cut back, 5 bases at V and 5 bases at J, with 11 bases in the middle. CDR3 length: 13 amino acids. Germline V CDR1 and CDR2: SEHNR, FQNEAQ (reference sequence). CDR3 in DNA: TGTGCCAGCAGCGACGGGGGAGAAGATACGCAGTATTTT. The encoded protein is CASSDGGEDTQYF.

This clone was recorded a few times. This chain joins TRBV6-2 or TRBV6-3 and TRBJ2-7; D call uncertain. The CDR3 is made up of 11 amino acids. CDR1 and CDR2 from the germline V gene are MNHEY and SVGEGT. With 6 bases removed from V and 5 bases from J, the gap between germline ends came to 8 bases. CDR3 DNA sequence: TGTGCCAGCAGCACTCGCCACGAGCAGTACTTC. Translating it yields CASSTRHEQYF.

As regards this clone: Other nucleotide sequences in the sample specify the same CDR3. The V and J genes are TRBV18 and TRBJ1-1; D is possibly TRBD1 (5 bases). Germline V gene data show CDR1 as KGHSH and CDR2 as LQKENI. V dropped 3 bases and J dropped 0 bases, with 5 bases sitting between them. This CDR3 comprises 13 residues. The CDR3 sequence: CASSPDMNTEAFF. The CDR3 DNA follows: TGTGCCAGCTCACCGGACATGAACACTGAAGCTTTCTTT.

The genes are TRBV3-1 (or the pseudogene TRBV3-2) and TRBJ1-3; 7 bases line up with TRBD1. The CDR3 sequence is 17 residues long. J was trimmed by 3 bases and V by 4 bases; bases with no gene match: 12. The germline gives CDR1 LGHDT, CDR2 YNNKEL (reference sequence). The CDR3 spells CASSPQITGTVGNTIYF. The CDR3 region has the DNA TGTGCCAGCAGCCCCCAGATTACCGGGACAGTTGGAAACACCATATATTTT.

This chain joins TRBV6-5 and TRBJ2-1; possible D gene TRBD2, 5 bases. Germline loops: CDR1 MNHEY, CDR2 SVGAGI. Trimming removed 6 bases from V and 0 bases from J, with 12 bases in between. This CDR3 contains 15 residues. The CDR3 DNA reads TGTGCCAGCAGCCTCTCGGGATACTCCTACAATGAGCAGTTCTTC. Its translation is CASSLSGYSYNEQFF.

This chain joins TRBV29-1 and TRBJ1-1; no clear D. The CDR3 is 10 residues long. Germline V gene sequence: CDR1 SQVTM, CDR2 ANQGSEA. V was pared by 6 bases and J by 5 bases, with 7 bases between. CDR3: CSVTRTEAFF. DNA of the CDR3: TGCAGCGTCACTCGGACTGAAGCTTTCTTT.

The chain employs TRBV5-1 and TRBJ1-5; D gene uncertain. Germline CDR1 and CDR2: SGHRS and YFSETQ. The CDR3 spans 15 residues. V shed 1 base and J shed 5 bases, with 13 bases lying between them. CDR3 region: CASSLRAGSDQPQHF. CDR3 DNA sequence: TGCGCCAGCAGCTTGCGCGCAGGCTCCGATCAGCCCCAGCATTTT.

The rearrangement joins TRBV7-4 to TRBJ1-4, with no clear D. Deletions cut 5 bases from V and 7 bases from J, with 23 bases between. Germline-derived CDR1 and CDR2 are SGHVT and SQSDAQ. The CDR3 loop spans 17 amino acids. CDR3: CASSPHPKPGLGEKLFF. The CDR3 DNA is TGTGCCAGCAGCCCGCACCCAAAACCGGGATTGGGTGAAAAACTGTTTTTT.

The chain recombines TRBV18 with TRBJ1-1; TRBD1 agrees at 10 bases. Per germline, CDR1 KGHSH and CDR2 LQKENI. This CDR3 contains 15 residues. The J segment lost 5 bases and the V segment lost 3 bases, leaving 6 bases of the junction unmatched. The DNA for the CDR3 is TGTGCCAGCTCACCGTCGACAGGGGGCAGGACTGAAGCTTTCTTT. Protein: CASSPSTGGRTEAFF. Full variable domain (rest looked up from reference TRBV18 and TRBJ1-1): NAGVMQNPRHLVRRRGQEARLRCSPMKGHSHVYWYRQLPEEGLKFMVYLQKENIIDESGMPKERFSAEFPKEGPSILRIQQVVRGDSAAYFCASSPSTGGRTEAFFGQGTRLTVV.

J is TRBJ1-2 and V is TRBV14; D unclear. Per germline, CDR1 SGHDN and CDR2 FVKESK. Trimming left V 7 bases short and J 5 bases short, with 14 bases between. The CDR3 spans 13 residues. The CDR3 nucleotides read TGTGCCAGCAAGAATACAGATGATTATGGCTACACCTTC. It codes for CASKNTDDYGYTF.

There are a few counts of this clone. The CDR3 nucleotides read TGTGCCAGTAGTACCCGACAGGAGTATAGCAATCAGCCCCAGCATTTT. It encodes CASSTRQEYSNQPQHF. The rearrangement joins TRBV19 to TRBJ1-5; tentatively, D is TRBD1 (6 bases). The CDR3 runs 16 residues. V was trimmed by 4 bases and J by 0 bases, leaving 13 bases between them. The germline V gene has CDR1 LNHDA and CDR2 SQIVND (reference sequence).

This clone turned up a few times. The rearrangement joins TRBV10-1 to TRBJ2-7; TRBD2 matches 11 bases. The germline V gene has CDR1 WNHNN and CDR2 SYGVQD (reference sequence). V was pared by 8 bases and J by 2 bases, with 17 bases of the junction left unmatched. The CDR3 covers 18 residues. The CDR3 loop is CASVKGLAASEFPYEQYF. CDR3 coding DNA: TGCGCCAGCGTAAAGGGACTAGCGGCTTCAGAGTTCCCCTACGAGCAGTACTTC.

V gene TRBV4-1 combines with J gene TRBJ2-7; 7 bases are a match to TRBD2. After removal of 4 bases from V and 2 bases from J, the junction contained 8 bases not matched to a gene. Germline V CDR1 and CDR2: MGHRA, YSYEKL. The CDR3 spans 15 residues. The CDR3 DNA is TGCGCCAGCAGCCGAGGCGGCGGGAGTACCTACGAGCAGTACTTC. Translated: CASSRGGGSTYEQYF.

The chain recombines TRBV11-2 with TRBJ1-2; D is undetermined. From germline, CDR1 is SGHAT and CDR2 FQNNGV. This CDR3 is built from 14 residues. With 2 bases removed from V and 4 bases from J, the gap between germline ends came to 11 bases. CDR3 sequence reads: CASSLTDSFYGYTF. DNA for the CDR3: TGTGCCAGCAGCTTAACGGACTCGTTCTATGGCTACACCTTC.

The chain links TRBV4-3 to TRBJ2-5; no definite D call. The CDR3 is 15 residues long. The germline V gene encodes CDR1 LGHNA and CDR2 YSLEER. V lost 0 bases to trimming and J lost 8 bases, with 16 bases between them. CDR3 in amino acids: CASSQEINPKRTQYF. CDR3 nucleotides: TGCGCCAGCAGCCAAGAGATAAACCCCAAGAGAACCCAGTACTTC.

V usage is TRBV5-1 and J usage is TRBJ2-3, with D maybe TRBD2 (6 bases). The CDR3 runs 13 residues. V was cut by 5 bases and J by 3 bases, with 10 bases left in between. Germline CDR1 is SGHRS and CDR2 is YFSETQ. CDR3 region: CASRVGLTDTQYF. The CDR3 DNA follows: TGCGCCAGCAGGGTGGGACTTACAGATACGCAGTATTTT. The full variable domain, rest sourced from reference TRBV5-1 and TRBJ2-3, is KAGVTQTPRYLIKTRGQQVTLSCSPISGHRSVSWYQQTPGQGLQFLFEYFSETQRNKGNFPGRFSGRQFSNSRSEMNVSTLELGDSALYLCASRVGLTDTQYFGPGTRLTVL.

V and J are TRBV5-1 and TRBJ2-1; TRBD2 matches at 12 bases. Germline assignment: CDR1 SGHRS and CDR2 YFSETQ. The CDR3 runs to 17 residues. V shed 0 bases, J shed 2 bases, and the junction held 3 bases outside the gene matches. The CDR3 protein is CASSLGLAGVAYNEQFF. The CDR3 nucleotides are TGCGCCAGCAGCTTGGGACTAGCGGGAGTCGCCTACAATGAGCAGTTCTTC.

This chain connects TRBV6-5 to TRBJ1-2, with D possibly being TRBD1 (6 bases). Germline CDR1 reads MNHEY; CDR2 reads SVGAGI. Between the trimmed V and J ends, which lost 7 bases and 4 bases, there was a span of 19 bases. The CDR3 is 15 residues long. As DNA, the CDR3 is TGTGCCAGCATCCCGCTACAGGGAGTCGGCTATGGCTACACCTTC. As protein: CASIPLQGVGYGYTF.

The genes are TRBV5-1 and TRBJ2-1, with TRBD2 matching over 10 bases. V trimming: 5 bases; J trimming: 9 bases; junction bases outside the gene matches: 5. Per germline, CDR1 SGHRS and CDR2 YFSETQ. CDR3 length equals 13 residues. The CDR3 DNA is TGCGCCAGCAGTTCCCTAGCGGGAGTTGAGCAGTTCTTC. It specifies CASSSLAGVEQFF. The complete variable domain, with remaining parts taken from reference TRBV5-1 and TRBJ2-1, reads KAGVTQTPRYLIKTRGQQVTLSCSPISGHRSVSWYQQTPGQGLQFLFEYFSETQRNKGNFPGRFSGRQFSNSRSEMNVSTLELGDSALYLCASSSLAGVEQFFGPGTRLTVL.

The chain links TRBV18 to TRBJ2-1, with TRBD2 identical over 9 bases. CDR1 is KGHSH and CDR2 is LQKENI in the germline V gene. With 3 bases clipped from V and 15 bases from J, the junction kept 9 bases outside the gene matches. The CDR3 length is 13 residues. The chain's CDR3 is CASSPLAGEYAFF. In DNA form, the CDR3 reads TGTGCCAGCTCACCCTTAGCGGGAGAGTACGCGTTCTTC.

This clone was detected only once. The V gene is TRBV2, the J gene TRBJ1-1, with TRBD1 as a possible D gene (5 bases). Germline CDR1 and CDR2: SNHLY and FYNNEI. Trimming pared 3 bases from V and 0 bases from J, leaving 8 bases between. This CDR3 has 14 amino acids. The CDR3 DNA sequence: TGTGCCAGCAGTGAGTCGACAGTGAACACTGAAGCTTTCTTT. Protein sequence: CASSESTVNTEAFF.

This chain uses TRBV6-6 with TRBJ1-4, with D perhaps TRBD1 (5 bases). CDR3 size: 14 residues. The V and J ends lost 0 bases and 8 bases respectively, with 10 bases between them. Germline CDR1 is MNHNY and CDR2 is SVGAGI (reference sequence). The CDR3 sequence is CASSYSDSWEKLFF. CDR3 in DNA: TGTGCCAGCAGTTACTCAGACAGTTGGGAAAAACTGTTTTTT.

This clone has just one count. The J gene is TRBJ2-5, the V gene TRBV15; no clear D. This CDR3 is built from 15 residues. The ends were cut back, 0 bases at V and 4 bases at J, with 12 bases in the middle. CDR1 is LNHNV and CDR2 is YYDKDF in the germline V gene (reference sequence). CDR3 residues: CATSRDYVKAETQYF. The DNA of the CDR3 is TGTGCCACCAGCAGAGATTACGTGAAAGCAGAGACCCAGTACTTC.

The chain is built from TRBV29-1 and TRBJ2-7, with 11 nucleotides matching TRBD2. The CDR3 is made up of 15 amino acids. Germline lookup yields CDR1 SQVTM and CDR2 ANQGSEA. V gave up 2 bases and J gave up 3 bases; unmatched junction bases: 6. The CDR3 loop reads CSVESLAGGIYEQYF. DNA for the CDR3: TGCAGCGTTGAATCCCTAGCGGGAGGAATCTACGAGCAGTACTTC.

The chain links TRBV19 to TRBJ1-3; 7 bases agree with TRBD1. J gave up 0 bases and V 7 bases, and 9 bases lay outside the gene matches. From germline, CDR1 is LNHDA and CDR2 SQIVND (reference sequence). The CDR3 contains 16 residues. DNA of the CDR3: TGTGCCAGTACCCGGGACAGAGCTAGCTCTGGAAACACCATATATTTT. It codes for CASTRDRASSGNTIYF.